These 23 T cell receptor beta chains originate from one sample sequenced in a study of T cell responses to AZD1222 COVID-19 vaccine. Sequencing was performed with immunoSEQ multiplex PCR; in TCRdb, only in-frame clones are kept and a portion is missing. Among roughly 110,000 clones listed, 87% were seen once. This sample comprised peripheral blood, obtained 28 days after the second AZD1222 dose. All receptors derive from an adult who received the AZD1222 COVID-19 vaccine.

By sample share, this clone is medium-sized. This chain uses TRBV4-2 with TRBJ2-4, with 12 bases matching TRBD1. Trimming at V came to 0 bases and at J to 7 bases, leaving 4 bases not matched to a gene. The CDR3 sequence is 16 residues long. The germline V gene has CDR1 LGHNA and CDR2 YNFKEQ. The CDR3 here is CASSQEGGQGANIQYF. CDR3 in DNA: TGTGCCAGCAGCCAAGAGGGGGGACAGGGGGCGAACATTCAGTACTTC.

CDR3: CASSQGTGVNEKLFF. The CDR3 DNA reads TGCGCCAGCAGCCAAGGTACAGGAGTTAATGAAAAACTGTTTTTT. This chain connects TRBV4-3 to TRBJ1-4; tentatively, D is TRBD1 (5 bases). V was clipped by 1 base and J by 4 bases, with 10 bases between them. CDR1 and CDR2 (germline): LGHNA, YSLEER. The CDR3 loop spans 15 amino acids.

This chain connects TRBV30 to TRBJ2-2; a possible D gene is TRBD2 (5 bases). There are 12 residues in the CDR3. The germline V and J ends were trimmed by 4 bases and 7 bases, with 10 bases remaining between them. Germline V lookup: CDR1 GTSNPN, CDR2 SVGIG (reference sequence). The chain's CDR3 is CAWTNRGGELFF. CDR3 bases: TGTGCCTGGACCAACCGGGGCGGGGAGCTGTTTTTT.

The chain is built from TRBV6-2 or TRBV6-3 and TRBJ1-1; 7 nucleotides line up with TRBD1. CDR3 length equals 13 residues. Germline assignment: CDR1 MNHEY and CDR2 SVGEGT. J was trimmed by 7 bases and V by 3 bases; bases with no gene match: 5. The CDR3 reads CASSYSQGIEAFF. The CDR3 nucleotides are TGTGCCAGCAGTTATTCACAGGGGATTGAAGCTTTCTTT.

This rearrangement joins TRBV7-2 to TRBJ2-5; D perhaps matches TRBD1 (5 bases). V lost 6 bases to trimming and J lost 1 base, with 15 bases between them. The CDR3 is made up of 15 amino acids. Germline V gives CDR1 SGHTA, CDR2 FQGNSA. Here the CDR3 reads CASRWGRAPQETQYF. The DNA of the CDR3 is TGTGCCAGCAGATGGGGCAGGGCGCCCCAAGAGACCCAGTACTTC.

The V and J genes are TRBV18 and TRBJ1-1; D is possibly TRBD1 (6 bases). V was trimmed by 6 bases and J by 4 bases, leaving 18 bases between them. The CDR3 sequence is 15 residues long. The germline V gene encodes CDR1 KGHSH and CDR2 LQKENI. In DNA, the CDR3 is TGTGCCAGCTCCCAACCTACAGGGATAAGCACTGAAGCTTTCTTT. It translates to CASSQPTGISTEAFF.

DNA of the CDR3: TGTGCCAGCTCACCATTATCTTCGGGGGTTATGAACACTGAAGCTTTCTTT. Its translation is CASSPLSSGVMNTEAFF. This chain uses TRBV18 with TRBJ1-1, with D possibly matching TRBD1 (5 bases). The germline CDR1 and CDR2 sequences are KGHSH and LQKENI. V dropped 2 bases and J dropped 0 bases, with 16 bases sitting between them. The CDR3 spans 17 residues.

This clone was picked up one time. The J gene is TRBJ1-5, the V gene TRBV5-6, with D hard to call. Deletions cut 4 bases from V and 6 bases from J, with 8 bases between. Germline values: CDR1 SGHDT, CDR2 YYEEEE. The CDR3 sequence is 12 residues long. Here the CDR3 DNA reads TGTGCCAGCAGCATTTTGGGTCAGCCCCAGCATTTT. Its protein is CASSILGQPQHF.

The chain employs TRBV3-1 (or the pseudogene TRBV3-2) and TRBJ1-4; TRBD1 matches 9 bases. The germline CDR1 and CDR2 sequences are LGHDT and YNNKEL (reference sequence). The CDR3 spans 16 residues. Trimming took 0 bases from V and 5 from J; bases not matched to a gene: 4. The CDR3 nucleotides read TGTGCCAGCAGCCAAGATGGGGGGACAGGGAATGAAAAACTGTTTTTT. Translated, it gives CASSQDGGTGNEKLFF.

The chain has TRBV10-1 and TRBJ1-2; perhaps TRBD1 as D (6 bases). Germline values: CDR1 WNHNN, CDR2 SYGVQD (reference sequence). With 6 bases removed from V and 6 bases from J, the gap between germline ends came to 11 bases. The CDR3 extends over 12 amino acids. The CDR3 region has the DNA TGCGCCAGCAGAAGCTACAGGGATGGCTACACCTTC. Translation: CASRSYRDGYTF.

V gene TRBV18 combines with J gene TRBJ2-7, with D unclear. This CDR3 contains 13 residues. Germline V gene lookup returns CDR1 KGHSH and CDR2 LQKENI. V was pared by 0 bases and J by 3 bases, with 6 bases between. The CDR3 bases are TGTGCCAGCTCACCACCCGGGTTCTACGAGCAGTACTTC. This gives the protein CASSPPGFYEQYF.

The rearrangement uses TRBV7-9 and TRBJ2-7; D remains ambiguous. The length of the CDR3 is 13 residues. V was pared by 4 bases and J by 0 bases, with 7 bases between. From germline, CDR1 is SEHNR and CDR2 FQNEAQ (reference sequence). Written as DNA, the CDR3 is TGTGCCAGCAGCTCTGAAAACTCCTACGAGCAGTACTTC. This translates into CASSSENSYEQYF.

The chain employs TRBV30 and TRBJ2-7; TRBD1 aligns across 7 bases. Germline V lookup: CDR1 GTSNPN, CDR2 SVGIG (reference sequence). V lost 1 base, J lost 3 bases, and 6 bases stayed unmatched. The CDR3 covers 14 residues. The CDR3 DNA reads as TGTGCCTGGAGTGCATTTGCAGGGGGCTACGAGCAGTACTTC. Residues: CAWSAFAGGYEQYF. Full variable domain (remainder filled in from reference TRBV30 and TRBJ2-7): SQTIHQWPATLVQPVGSPLSLECTVEGTSNPNLYWYRQAAGRGLQLLFYSVGIGQISSEVPQNLSASRPQDRQFILSSKKLLLSDSGFYLCAWSAFAGGYEQYFGPGTRLTVT.

V and J are TRBV5-6 and TRBJ1-4; 9 bases align to TRBD1. In germline, CDR1 is SGHDT, CDR2 YYEEEE. Trimming took 4 bases from V and 8 from J; bases not matched to a gene: 6. This CDR3 has 14 amino acids. CDR3 sequence (DNA): TGTGCCAGCAGCAGGACAGGGGTTGGCGAAAAACTGTTTTTT. Its translation: CASSRTGVGEKLFF. The full variable domain, with the rest looked up from reference TRBV5-6 and TRBJ1-4, is DAGVTQSPTHLIKTRGQQVTLRCSPKSGHDTVSWYQQALGQGPQFIFQYYEEEERQRGNFPDRFSGHQFPNYSSELNVNALLLGDSALYLCASSRTGVGEKLFFGSGTQLSVL.

The chain recombines TRBV7-9 with TRBJ2-2; TRBD1 agrees at 9 bases. The length of the CDR3 is 13 residues. Germline values: CDR1 SEHNR, CDR2 FQNEAQ (reference sequence). V dropped 11 bases and J dropped 4; count of bases not matched to a gene: 5. The CDR3 is CAFGTGSTGELFF. CDR3 in DNA: TGTGCCTTTGGGACAGGGAGCACCGGGGAGCTGTTTTTT.

This clone was counted once. The J gene is TRBJ2-7, the V gene TRBV4-2; TRBD2 aligns across 7 bases. V was clipped by 0 bases and J by 4 bases; unmatched bases: 9. Germline assignment: CDR1 LGHNA and CDR2 YNFKEQ. The CDR3 covers 16 residues. CDR3 DNA: TGTGCCAGCAGCCAAGATATGGGGGGAGGGTCTTACGAGCAGTACTTC. This codes for CASSQDMGGGSYEQYF.

The chain uses TRBV27 and TRBJ1-1; D is perhaps TRBD1 (6 bases). Germline CDR1 is MNHEY and CDR2 is SMNVEV (reference sequence). This CDR3 is 13 amino acids long. V lost 4 bases and J 4 bases, leaving 10 bases between the germline ends. The chain's CDR3 is CASSSKQGTEAFF. The CDR3 DNA reads TGTGCCAGCAGTTCCAAACAGGGCACTGAAGCTTTCTTT.

This clone appeared once. The CDR3 DNA reads as TGTGCCAGCAGTGGGGATTTACAGCCCCAGCATTTT. It encodes CASSGDLQPQHF. The chain employs TRBV2 and TRBJ1-5; D not certain. Germline CDR1 SNHLY, CDR2 FYNNEI. The ends were cut back, 4 bases at V and 7 bases at J, with 8 bases in the middle. This CDR3 region has 12 residues.

V and J are TRBV27 and TRBJ2-1; possible D gene TRBD2, 7 bases. Between the trimmed V and J ends, which lost 3 bases and 2 bases, there was a span of 14 bases. The germline V gene encodes CDR1 MNHEY and CDR2 SMNVEV (reference sequence). CDR3 length equals 16 residues. The CDR3 is CASSLNGGLTYNEQFF. CDR3 in DNA: TGTGCCAGCAGTTTGAACGGGGGGCTGACCTACAATGAGCAGTTCTTC.

V gene TRBV5-1 combines with J gene TRBJ2-7; 12 bases align to TRBD2. J gave up 5 bases and V 2 bases, and 5 bases lay outside the gene matches. Germline V gene lookup returns CDR1 SGHRS and CDR2 YFSETQ. This CDR3 is 15 amino acids long. The CDR3: CASSFGSSGGDEQYF. DNA of the CDR3: TGCGCCAGCAGCTTCGGTTCTAGCGGGGGGGACGAGCAGTACTTC.

The gene calls are TRBV18 and TRBJ1-5; perhaps TRBD1 as D (5 bases). Germline CDR1 reads KGHSH; CDR2 reads LQKENI. The CDR3 sequence is 13 residues long. Trimming pared 8 bases from V and 4 bases from J, leaving 12 bases between. CDR3 DNA: TGTGCCAGCGGGGAGGGGAGGAATCAGCCCCAGCATTTT. Amino acid sequence: CASGEGRNQPQHF.

V and J are TRBV28 and TRBJ1-2; D gene uncertain. CDR3 size: 13 residues. The V end was cut by 7 bases, the J end by 1 base, with 10 bases between. Germline lookup yields CDR1 MDHEN and CDR2 SYDVKM. CDR3 DNA: TGTGCCAGCAATTCCGGTATTAACTATGGCTACACCTTC. Translation: CASNSGINYGYTF.

The chain carries TRBV14 and TRBJ2-3; a possible D gene is TRBD2 (6 bases). This CDR3 is 12 amino acids long. V shed 4 bases and J shed 6 bases, with 8 bases lying between them. Germline-derived CDR1 and CDR2 are SGHDN and FVKESK. The CDR3 sequence: CASSPGLDTQYF. CDR3 in DNA: TGTGCCAGCAGCCCGGGACTTGATACGCAGTATTTT.